The T cell receptor (beta chain) described here comes from a study of blood T cell repertoires in COVID-19. Germline V gene data show CDR1 as MDHEN and CDR2 as SYDVKM. The CDR3 length is 17 residues. V lost 3 bases to trimming and J lost 2 bases; unmatched junction nucleotides: 9. As originally analysed: The authors estimated nucleated cell counts from reference gene primer amplification. Sequencing was performed with immunoSEQ multiplex PCR; in TCRdb, only in-frame clones are kept and a portion is missing. The DNA gave D and trimming, while V, J and clone size come from that table. Found here are about 130,000 clones, 55% to 75% of them singletons; the top ten hold around 1.8%.

The sample was peripheral blood. This TCR came from a woman aged 70 to 79 with acute or convalescent COVID-19. The chain joins TRBV28 to TRBJ2-4, with 8 bases aligning to TRBD2. CDR3 residues: CASSFFDSGMSKNIQYF. The CDR3 nucleotides are TGTGCCAGCAGTTTTTTCGATAGCGGGATGTCCAAAAACATTCAGTACTTC.